This T cell receptor beta chain was identified during a study of control samples from healthy donors and cancer patients. The data were produced by immunoSEQ multiplex PCR, yet TCRdb's version contains in-frame clones alone and is incomplete. The top ten hold less than 2% of the sample, which has approximately 150,000 clones, roughly 88% seen once. Germline values: CDR1 KGHSH, CDR2 LQKENI. The CDR3 covers 17 residues. Germline trimming cut 5 bases from V and 4 bases from J; bases unmatched to any gene: 13. Specimen: blood. The chain joins TRBV18 to TRBJ2-3, with 9 positions matching TRBD2. This TCR derives from a young man in good health. CDR3: CASSRPGLAGGADTQYF. CDR3 nucleotides: TGTGCCAGCTCAAGACCGGGACTAGCAGGGGGGGCAGATACGCAGTATTTT.